These 24 T cell receptor beta chains were sequenced from one sample in a study of PD-L1 blockade in urothelial cancer (dated by TCRdb to the late 2010s). The sample's time point label, in plain terms: peripheral blood 6 weeks after treatment start. Library preparation used the immunoSEQ multiplex PCR assay. The clones in this table, taken by TCRdb from immuneACCESS, are in-frame only. Not every clone is retained; where verified, under half of the shortfall comes from an unresolved V gene, and the cause of the rest is unknown. A total of approximately 93,000 clones appear in this sample, roughly 85% of them only once. The ten largest account for 8.4% of the sample. The sample consisted of PBMCs, taken around atezolizumab (anti-PD-L1) treatment. The receptor source for this set is a man between 65 and 79 years old with urothelial cancer.

This chain joins TRBV10-3 and TRBJ2-2, with D unclear. There are 13 residues in the CDR3. Trimming took off 4 bases at V and 5 bases at J, with 8 bases between the two ends. Germline V gene sequence: CDR1 ENHRY, CDR2 SYGVKD. CDR3 region: CAISAQDTGELFF. In nucleotides, the CDR3 is TGTGCCATCAGTGCTCAGGATACCGGGGAGCTGTTTTTT.

The V call is TRBV4-2, the J call TRBJ2-3, with a tentative D call TRBD1 (5 bases). V shed 3 bases and J shed 0 bases, with 22 bases lying between them. Germline CDR1 LGHNA, CDR2 YNFKEQ. This CDR3 has 19 residues. DNA of the CDR3: TGTGCCAGCAGCCAGGGGCTCGGGCGCGACCAGGCCAGCACAGATACGCAGTATTTT. Translation: CASSQGLGRDQASTDTQYF.

This clone was seen a handful of times. The chain carries TRBV7-3 and TRBJ2-5; possibly TRBD1 for D (5 bases). The V gene's germline CDR1 is SGHTA and CDR2 FQGTGA. Trimming cost V 6 bases and J 5 bases, with 22 bases left between them. The CDR3 contains 16 residues. The CDR3 loop is CASSGSRALGVETQYF. CDR3 DNA sequence: TGTGCCAGCAGTGGAAGCAGGGCCCTCGGAGTGGAGACCCAGTACTTC.

V gene TRBV13 combines with J gene TRBJ2-2, with 8 bases matching TRBD2. This CDR3 is 20 amino acids long. The germline V gene has CDR1 PRHDT and CDR2 FYEKMQ (reference sequence). V gave up 5 bases and J gave up 0 bases; unmatched junction bases: 17. CDR3: CASSPIAIIRGRPNTGELFF. The CDR3 bases are TGTGCCAGCAGCCCAATTGCGATAATCCGCGGGAGGCCGAACACCGGGGAGCTGTTTTTT.

The chain couples TRBV18 to TRBJ1-5; D possibly corresponds to TRBD1 (5 bases). V shed 2 bases and J shed 6 bases, with 11 bases lying between them. This CDR3 comprises 14 residues. The V gene's germline CDR1 is KGHSH and CDR2 LQKENI. CDR3 sequence (DNA): TGTGCCAGCTCACCATCAGGGTCAAGTCAGCCCCAGCATTTT. Encoded protein: CASSPSGSSQPQHF. The full variable domain, its missing parts supplied by reference TRBV18 and TRBJ1-5, is NAGVMQNPRHLVRRRGQEARLRCSPMKGHSHVYWYRQLPEEGLKFMVYLQKENIIDESGMPKERFSAEFPKEGPSILRIQQVVRGDSAAYFCASSPSGSSQPQHFGDGTRLSIL.

Details on this clone: The germline gene is not matched at one end of the junction; a read error may be the cause. V gene TRBV6-5 combines with J gene TRBJ2-7; 8 bases fit TRBD2. In germline, CDR1 is MNHEY, CDR2 SVGAGI. The CDR3 consists of 13 residues. CDR3 sequence (DNA): TGTGCCAACAGTCCCGGGACTAGCTACGAGCAGTACTTC. The encoded protein is CANSPGTSYEQYF.

This clone has a single count. The chain recombines TRBV5-1 with TRBJ2-3, with 13 bases identical to TRBD2. The CDR3 contains 17 residues. Trimming removed 3 bases from V and 0 bases from J; junction bases left unmatched: 4. Germline V gene data show CDR1 as SGHRS and CDR2 as YFSETQ. CDR3 nucleotide sequence: TGCGCCAGCAGCTCCGGGACTAGCGGGGCTAGCACAGATACGCAGTATTTT. Translating gives CASSSGTSGASTDTQYF.

The rearrangement links TRBV7-8 to TRBJ2-3; 7 nucleotides agree with TRBD2. The J segment lost 2 bases and the V segment lost 3 bases, leaving 2 bases of the junction unmatched. The CDR3 totals 14 residues. Germline assignment: CDR1 SGHVS and CDR2 FQNEAQ. CDR3 sequence: CASSFSGDTDTQYF. CDR3 coding DNA: TGTGCCAGCAGCTTCAGCGGGGACACAGATACGCAGTATTTT.

This chain joins TRBV5-1 and TRBJ2-3, with D perhaps TRBD1 (6 bases). The germline V gene encodes CDR1 SGHRS and CDR2 YFSETQ. The CDR3 is 15 residues long. V was pared by 0 bases and J by 0 bases, with 8 bases between. This CDR3 is CASSLAGVSTDTQYF. The CDR3 DNA follows: TGCGCCAGCAGCTTGGCAGGGGTTAGCACAGATACGCAGTATTTT.

The chain combines TRBV11-2 with TRBJ2-3; 9 bases agree with TRBD1. The CDR3 is 15 residues long. The V gene's germline CDR1 is SGHAT and CDR2 FQNNGV. The J segment lost 5 bases and the V segment lost 2 bases, leaving 5 bases of the junction unmatched. Here the CDR3 DNA reads TGTGCCAGCAGCTTATGGACAGGGGCCCGAGATACGCAGTATTTT. It encodes CASSLWTGARDTQYF.

Concerning this clone itself: The identical CDR3 is also encoded by other nucleotide sequences in the sample. The CDR3 loop is CASSLALYNEQFF. DNA for the CDR3: TGTGCCAGCAGCTTGGCTCTGTACAATGAGCAGTTCTTC. V is TRBV5-6 and J is TRBJ2-1; D ambiguous. Germline V gene sequence: CDR1 SGHDT, CDR2 YYEEEE. The CDR3 is made up of 13 amino acids. The germline V and J ends were trimmed by 0 bases and 4 bases, with 5 bases remaining between them. Filled out from reference TRBV5-6 and TRBJ2-1, the complete variable domain reads DAGVTQSPTHLIKTRGQQVTLRCSPKSGHDTVSWYQQALGQGPQFIFQYYEEEERQRGNFPDRFSGHQFPNYSSELNVNALLLGDSALYLCASSLALYNEQFFGPGTRLTVL.

This chain connects TRBV6-6 to TRBJ1-6, with 7 bases fitting TRBD1. The CDR3 has 15 residues. The germline V gene has CDR1 MNHNY and CDR2 SVGAGI (reference sequence). The junction had 6 bases not matched to a gene; V was cut back by 6 bases and J by 4 bases. The CDR3 DNA is TGTGCCAGCAGCGGGGGACAGCCGTATAATTCACCCCTCCACTTT. It is translated as CASSGGQPYNSPLHF.

This clone is a singleton in its sample. The chain has TRBV4-2 and TRBJ1-1, with unresolved D. V dropped 0 bases and J dropped 1 base, with 9 bases sitting between them. The CDR3 consists of 15 residues. CDR1 is LGHNA and CDR2 is YNFKEQ in the germline V gene. The CDR3 sequence is CASSQDGRKNTEAFF. CDR3 bases: TGTGCCAGCAGCCAAGATGGGCGCAAGAACACTGAAGCTTTCTTT.

This sequence joins TRBV2 and TRBJ1-6; D is unresolved. V shed 1 base and J shed 7 bases, with 14 bases lying between them. CDR1 is SNHLY, CDR2 FYNNEI, per germline. The CDR3 length is 16 residues. CDR3 DNA: TGTGCCAGCAGTGAAGAGGAGGGTAGTGGAAATTCACCCCTCCACTTT. Translation: CASSEEEGSGNSPLHF.

This clone was seen a single time. The chain couples TRBV7-2 to TRBJ2-7; D is possibly TRBD2 (6 bases). V gave up 1 base and J gave up 2 bases, with 21 bases separating them. The CDR3 has 18 residues. CDR1 is SGHTA, CDR2 FQGNSA, per germline. CDR3 amino acids: CASSLVPGVASEAYEQYF. DNA for the CDR3: TGTGCCAGCAGCTTAGTCCCGGGGGTTGCTAGCGAGGCCTACGAGCAGTACTTC.

Points on this clone: Since the CDR3 does not end with the conserved phenylalanine or tryptophan, this likely comes from a read error. V is TRBV18 and J is TRBJ2-3, with TRBD2 matching 11 bases. The CDR3 runs 13 residues. Germline trimming cut 6 bases from V and 6 bases from J; bases unmatched to any gene: 2. Germline V gene lookup returns CDR1 KGHSH and CDR2 LQKENI. The DNA for the CDR3 is TGTGCCAGCTCCTGGACTAGCGGGGATACGCAGTATCTT. Its protein product is CASSWTSGDTQYL.

This chain joins TRBV5-4 and TRBJ2-5, with 7 bases that match TRBD1. The CDR3 consists of 13 residues. The germline V gene encodes CDR1 SGHNT and CDR2 YYREEE (reference sequence). The trim removed 0 bases at V and 4 bases at J, leaving 0 bases unmatched. The CDR3 DNA reads as TGTGCCAGCAGCTTGGACAGGGGAGAGACCCAGTACTTC. Encoded protein: CASSLDRGETQYF.

The J gene is TRBJ2-5, the V gene TRBV5-1; 9 bases are a match to TRBD1. The V gene's germline CDR1 is SGHRS and CDR2 YFSETQ. V shed 4 bases, J shed 7 bases, and the junction held 5 bases outside the gene matches. The CDR3 contains 13 residues. CDR3 sequence reads: CASSPGTGRTQYF. DNA of the CDR3: TGCGCCAGCAGCCCCGGGACAGGGAGGACCCAGTACTTC.

V gene TRBV7-9 combines with J gene TRBJ2-7, with D maybe TRBD2 (5 bases). V was shortened by 3 bases and J by 4 bases, with 19 bases between the two germline ends. The germline V gene encodes CDR1 SEHNR and CDR2 FQNEAQ (reference sequence). There are 16 residues in the CDR3. CDR3: CASSLSAAQSRYEQYF. The CDR3 DNA follows: TGTGCCAGCAGCTTGTCAGCGGCACAGTCGCGATACGAGCAGTACTTC.

This clone was seen once. The chain uses TRBV11-2 and TRBJ2-3; 8 nucleotides match TRBD1. The CDR3 loop spans 14 amino acids. Germline V CDR1 and CDR2: SGHAT, FQNNGV. V gave up 7 bases and J gave up 4 bases; unmatched junction bases: 7. The chain's CDR3 is CASTGQGGADTQYF. In nucleotides, the CDR3 is TGTGCCAGCACCGGACAGGGCGGAGCAGATACGCAGTATTTT.

The CDR3 DNA follows: TGTGCCAGCAGCTTGTATGCGGGAGGGCCAAGGTACAATGAGCAGTTCTTC. Its translation: CASSLYAGGPRYNEQFF. V is TRBV5-5 and J is TRBJ2-1, with 9 bases fitting TRBD2. V was clipped by 1 base and J by 4 bases; unmatched bases: 9. Looked up from germline, CDR1 is SGHKS and CDR2 is YYEKEE (reference sequence). CDR3 length: 17 amino acids.

V usage is TRBV29-1 and J usage is TRBJ2-2; D is perhaps TRBD1 (6 bases). V was clipped by 6 bases and J by 5 bases, with 13 bases between them. Germline V lookup: CDR1 SQVTM, CDR2 ANQGSEA. This CDR3 has 13 residues. The CDR3: CSVWDTSTGELFF. In DNA, the CDR3 is TGCAGCGTCTGGGACACCTCAACCGGGGAGCTGTTTTTT.

This clone was recorded once. The rearrangement uses TRBV7-9 and TRBJ2-7; D possibly corresponds to TRBD2 (5 bases). Germline V gene data show CDR1 as SEHNR and CDR2 as FQNEAQ (reference sequence). The CDR3 sequence is 16 residues long. The V end lost 0 bases, the J end lost 2 bases, and 14 bases lay between the germline ends. CDR3 DNA: TGTGCCAGCAGCTTAGCGCCGGGGATGGAGACCTACGAGCAGTACTTC. It codes for CASSLAPGMETYEQYF. Based on the CDR3 plus reference TRBV7-9 and TRBJ2-7, the full variable domain is DTGVSQNPRHKITKRGQNVTFRCDPISEHNRLYWYRQTLGQGPEFLTYFQNEAQLEKSRLLSDRFSAERPKGSFSTLEIQRTEQGDSAMYLCASSLAPGMETYEQYFGPGTRLTVT.

The rearrangement joins TRBV6-1 to TRBJ2-5; the D gene is possibly TRBD1 (5 bases). The CDR3 is made up of 13 amino acids. V was cut by 3 bases and J by 2 bases, with 7 bases left in between. From germline, CDR1 is MNHNS and CDR2 SASEGT. The CDR3 here is CASSDNRQETQYF. The DNA of the CDR3 is TGTGCCAGCAGTGACAACAGGCAAGAGACCCAGTACTTC.